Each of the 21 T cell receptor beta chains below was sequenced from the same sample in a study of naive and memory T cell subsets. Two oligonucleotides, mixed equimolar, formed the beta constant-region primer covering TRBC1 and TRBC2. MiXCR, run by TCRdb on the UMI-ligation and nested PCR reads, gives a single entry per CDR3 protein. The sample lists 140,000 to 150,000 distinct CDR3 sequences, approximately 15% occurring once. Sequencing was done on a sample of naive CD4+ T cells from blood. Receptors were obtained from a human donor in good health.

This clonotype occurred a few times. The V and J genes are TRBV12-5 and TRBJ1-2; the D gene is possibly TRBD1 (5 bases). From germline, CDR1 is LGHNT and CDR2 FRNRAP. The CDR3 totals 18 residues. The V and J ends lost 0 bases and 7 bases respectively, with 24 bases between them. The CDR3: CASGLVSGRPGRDPGYTF. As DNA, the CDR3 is TGTGCTAGTGGTTTGGTATCGGGCCGTCCGGGCAGGGATCCTGGCTACACCTTC.

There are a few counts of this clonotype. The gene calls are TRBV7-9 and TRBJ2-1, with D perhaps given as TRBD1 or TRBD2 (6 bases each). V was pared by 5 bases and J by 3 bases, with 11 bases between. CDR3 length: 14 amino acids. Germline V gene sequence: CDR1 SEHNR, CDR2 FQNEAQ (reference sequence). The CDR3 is CASSLQGGYNEQFF. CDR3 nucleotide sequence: TGTGCCAGCAGCCTACAGGGAGGCTACAATGAGCAGTTCTTC.

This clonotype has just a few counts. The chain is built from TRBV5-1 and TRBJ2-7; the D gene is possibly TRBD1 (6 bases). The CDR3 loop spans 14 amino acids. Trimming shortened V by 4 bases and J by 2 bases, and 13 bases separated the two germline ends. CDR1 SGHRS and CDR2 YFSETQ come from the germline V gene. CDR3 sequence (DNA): TGCGCCAGCAGCAGGGGGACGTACACCTACGAGCAGTACTTC. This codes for CASSRGTYTYEQYF.

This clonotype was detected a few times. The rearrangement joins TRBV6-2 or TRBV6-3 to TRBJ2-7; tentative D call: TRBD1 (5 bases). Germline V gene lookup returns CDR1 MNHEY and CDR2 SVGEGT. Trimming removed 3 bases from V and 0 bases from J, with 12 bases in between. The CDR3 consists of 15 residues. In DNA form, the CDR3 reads TGTGCCAGCAGTTATTTGGACACCCGCTCCTACGAGCAGTACTTC. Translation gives CASSYLDTRSYEQYF.

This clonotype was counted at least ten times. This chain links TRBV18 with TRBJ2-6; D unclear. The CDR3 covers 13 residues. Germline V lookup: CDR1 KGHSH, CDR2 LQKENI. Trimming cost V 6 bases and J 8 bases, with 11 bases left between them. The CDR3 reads CASSEGFSNVLTF. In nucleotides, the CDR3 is TGTGCCAGCTCGGAAGGGTTTTCCAACGTCCTGACTTTC. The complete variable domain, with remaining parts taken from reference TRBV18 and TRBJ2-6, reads NAGVMQNPRHLVRRRGQEARLRCSPMKGHSHVYWYRQLPEEGLKFMVYLQKENIIDESGMPKERFSAEFPKEGPSILRIQQVVRGDSAAYFCASSEGFSNVLTFGAGSRLTVL.

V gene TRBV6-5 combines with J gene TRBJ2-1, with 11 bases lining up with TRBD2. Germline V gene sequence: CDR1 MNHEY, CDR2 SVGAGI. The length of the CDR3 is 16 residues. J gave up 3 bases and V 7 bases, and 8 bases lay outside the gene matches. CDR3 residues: CASTYRGTSGYNEQFF. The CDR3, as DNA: TGTGCCAGCACCTACCGGGGGACTAGCGGCTACAATGAGCAGTTCTTC.

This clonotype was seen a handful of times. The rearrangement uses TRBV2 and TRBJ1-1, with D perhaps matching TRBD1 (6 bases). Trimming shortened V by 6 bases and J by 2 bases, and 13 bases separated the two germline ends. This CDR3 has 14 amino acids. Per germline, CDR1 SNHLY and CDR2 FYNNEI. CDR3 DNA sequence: TGTGCCAGCAGACCACAGGGAAGAAACACTGAAGCTTTCTTT. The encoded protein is CASRPQGRNTEAFF.

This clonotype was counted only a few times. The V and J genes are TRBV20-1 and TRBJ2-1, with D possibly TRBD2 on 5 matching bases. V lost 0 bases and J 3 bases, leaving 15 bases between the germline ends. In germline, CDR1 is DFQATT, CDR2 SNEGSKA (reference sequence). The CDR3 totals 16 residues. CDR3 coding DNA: TGCAGTGCTAGAGATCGGACGCACCGGGACTACAATGAGCAGTTCTTC. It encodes CSARDRTHRDYNEQFF.

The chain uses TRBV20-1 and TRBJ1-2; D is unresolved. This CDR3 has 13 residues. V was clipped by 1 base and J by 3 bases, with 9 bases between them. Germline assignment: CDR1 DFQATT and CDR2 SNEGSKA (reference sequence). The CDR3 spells CSARVREDYGYTF. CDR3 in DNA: TGCAGTGCTAGAGTTCGGGAGGACTATGGCTACACCTTC.

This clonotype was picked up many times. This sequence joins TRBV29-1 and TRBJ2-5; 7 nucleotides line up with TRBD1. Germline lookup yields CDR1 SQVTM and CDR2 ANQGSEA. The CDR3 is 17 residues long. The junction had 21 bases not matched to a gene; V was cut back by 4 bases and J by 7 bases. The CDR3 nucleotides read TGCAGCGTTGGCTCCGGACAGGTTTTTCGGGGAAGTGGGACCCAGTACTTC. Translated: CSVGSGQVFRGSGTQYF.

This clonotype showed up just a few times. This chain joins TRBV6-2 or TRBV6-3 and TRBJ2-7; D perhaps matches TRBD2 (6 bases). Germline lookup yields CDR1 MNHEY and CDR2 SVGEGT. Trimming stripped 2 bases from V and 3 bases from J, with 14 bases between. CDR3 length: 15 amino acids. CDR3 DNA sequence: TGTGCCAGCAGTTACCGTATTAGCGGATACTACGAGCAGTACTTC. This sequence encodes CASSYRISGYYEQYF.

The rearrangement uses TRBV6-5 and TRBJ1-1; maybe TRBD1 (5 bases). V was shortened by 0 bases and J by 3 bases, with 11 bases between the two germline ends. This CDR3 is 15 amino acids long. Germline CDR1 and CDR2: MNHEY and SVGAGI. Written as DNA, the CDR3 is TGTGCCAGCAGTTACTCGGCAGGGCGAGACACTGAAGCTTTCTTT. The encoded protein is CASSYSAGRDTEAFF.

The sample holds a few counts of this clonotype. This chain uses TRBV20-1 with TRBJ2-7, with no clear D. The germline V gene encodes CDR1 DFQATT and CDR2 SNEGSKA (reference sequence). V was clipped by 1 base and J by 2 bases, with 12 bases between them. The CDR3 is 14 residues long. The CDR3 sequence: CSARALRTTYEQYF. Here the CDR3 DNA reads TGCAGTGCTAGAGCTTTGAGGACCACCTACGAGCAGTACTTC.

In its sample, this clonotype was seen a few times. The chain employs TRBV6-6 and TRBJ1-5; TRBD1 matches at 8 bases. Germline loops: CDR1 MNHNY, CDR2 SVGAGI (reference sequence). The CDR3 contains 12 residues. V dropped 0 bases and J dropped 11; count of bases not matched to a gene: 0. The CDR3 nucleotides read TGTGCCAGCAGTTACTCGACAGGGGCCCAGCATTTT. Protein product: CASSYSTGAQHF.

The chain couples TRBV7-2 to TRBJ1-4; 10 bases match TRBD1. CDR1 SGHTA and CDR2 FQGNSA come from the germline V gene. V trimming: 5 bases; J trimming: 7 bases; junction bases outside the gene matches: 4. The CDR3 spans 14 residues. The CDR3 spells CASSQRQGAEKLFF. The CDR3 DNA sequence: TGTGCCAGCAGCCAGCGACAGGGGGCTGAAAAACTGTTTTTT.

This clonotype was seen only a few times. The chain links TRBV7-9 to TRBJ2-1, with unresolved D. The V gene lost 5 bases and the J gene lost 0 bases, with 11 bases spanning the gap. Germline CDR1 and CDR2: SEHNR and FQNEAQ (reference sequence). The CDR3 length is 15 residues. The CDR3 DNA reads TGTGCCAGCAGCCTAGACGGTAGCTCCTACAATGAGCAGTTCTTC. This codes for CASSLDGSSYNEQFF.

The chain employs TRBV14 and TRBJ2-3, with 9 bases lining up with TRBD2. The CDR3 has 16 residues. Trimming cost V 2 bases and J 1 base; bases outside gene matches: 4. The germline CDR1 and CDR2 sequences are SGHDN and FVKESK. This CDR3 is CASSQSTSGCTDTQYF. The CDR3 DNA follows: TGTGCCAGCAGCCAATCGACTAGCGGATGCACAGATACGCAGTATTTT. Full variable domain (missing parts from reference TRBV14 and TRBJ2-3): EAGVTQFPSHSVIEKGQTVTLRCDPISGHDNLYWYRRVMGKEIKFLLHFVKESKQDESGMPNNRFLAERTGGTYSTLKVQPAELEDSGVYFCASSQSTSGCTDTQYFGPGTRLTVL.

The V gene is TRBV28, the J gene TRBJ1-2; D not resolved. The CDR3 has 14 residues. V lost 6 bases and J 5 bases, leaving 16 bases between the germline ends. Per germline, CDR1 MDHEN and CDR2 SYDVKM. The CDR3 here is CASSPTANQYGYTF. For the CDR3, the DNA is TGTGCCAGCAGCCCGACCGCTAACCAATATGGCTACACCTTC.

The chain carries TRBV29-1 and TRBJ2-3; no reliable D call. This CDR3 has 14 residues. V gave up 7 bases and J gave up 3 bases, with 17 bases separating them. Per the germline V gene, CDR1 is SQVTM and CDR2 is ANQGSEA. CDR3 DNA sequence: TGCAGCGGAAAAACAGAAGGGCAGACAGATACGCAGTATTTT. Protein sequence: CSGKTEGQTDTQYF.

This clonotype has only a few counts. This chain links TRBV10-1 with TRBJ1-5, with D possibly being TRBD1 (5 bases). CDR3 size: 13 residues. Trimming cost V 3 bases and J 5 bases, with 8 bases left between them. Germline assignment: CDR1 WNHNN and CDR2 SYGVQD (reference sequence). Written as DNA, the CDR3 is TGCGCCAGCAGTGAACAGGAATATCAGCCCCAGCATTTT. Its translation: CASSEQEYQPQHF.

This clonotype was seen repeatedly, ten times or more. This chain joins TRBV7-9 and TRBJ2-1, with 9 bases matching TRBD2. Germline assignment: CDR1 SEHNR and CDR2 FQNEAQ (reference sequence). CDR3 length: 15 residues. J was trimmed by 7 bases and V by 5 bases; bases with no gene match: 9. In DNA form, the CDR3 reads TGTGCCAGCAGCCGAGATAGCGGGAGTTTGAATGAGCAGTTCTTC. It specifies CASSRDSGSLNEQFF.